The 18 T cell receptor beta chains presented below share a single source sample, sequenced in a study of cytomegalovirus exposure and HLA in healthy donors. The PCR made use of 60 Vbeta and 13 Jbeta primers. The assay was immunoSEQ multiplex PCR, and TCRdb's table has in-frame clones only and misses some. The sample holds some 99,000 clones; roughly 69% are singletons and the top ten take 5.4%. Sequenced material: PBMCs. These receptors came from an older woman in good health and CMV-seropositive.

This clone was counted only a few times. This chain's CDR3 is CASSFRETKAFF. CDR3 nucleotide sequence: TGTGCCAGCAGCTTTCGGGAAACAAAAGCTTTCTTT. This chain uses TRBV7-9 with TRBJ1-1; D is ambiguous. CDR3 length: 12 residues. Germline V gene sequence: CDR1 SEHNR, CDR2 FQNEAQ (reference sequence). V gave up 3 bases and J gave up 9 bases, with 11 bases separating them. The variable domain in full, completed from reference TRBV7-9 and TRBJ1-1, reads DTGVSQNPRHKITKRGQNVTFRCDPISEHNRLYWYRQTLGQGPEFLTYFQNEAQLEKSRLLSDRFSAERPKGSFSTLEIQRTEQGDSAMYLCASSFRETKAFFGQGTRLTVV.

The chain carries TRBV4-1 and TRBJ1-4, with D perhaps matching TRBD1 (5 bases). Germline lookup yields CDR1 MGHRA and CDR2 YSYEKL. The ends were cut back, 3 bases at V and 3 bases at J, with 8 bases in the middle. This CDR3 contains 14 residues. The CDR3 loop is CASSQGGANEKLFF. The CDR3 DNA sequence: TGCGCCAGCAGCCAGGGGGGAGCTAATGAAAAACTGTTTTTT.

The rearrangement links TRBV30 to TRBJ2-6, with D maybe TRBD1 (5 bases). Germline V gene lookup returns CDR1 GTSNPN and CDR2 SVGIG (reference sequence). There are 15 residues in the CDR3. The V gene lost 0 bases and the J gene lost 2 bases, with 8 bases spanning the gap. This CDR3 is CAWSVDSTGANVLTF. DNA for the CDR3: TGTGCCTGGAGTGTCGACAGTACTGGGGCCAACGTCCTGACTTTC.

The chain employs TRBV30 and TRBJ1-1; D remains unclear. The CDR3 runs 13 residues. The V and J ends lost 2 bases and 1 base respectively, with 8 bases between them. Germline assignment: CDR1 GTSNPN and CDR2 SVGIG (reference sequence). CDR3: CAWSTQRNTEAFF. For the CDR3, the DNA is TGTGCCTGGAGTACACAGAGGAACACTGAAGCTTTCTTT.

The CDR3: CASSLAGVDTQYF. The CDR3, as DNA: TGTGCCAGCAGCTTAGCCGGAGTAGATACGCAGTATTTT. The chain carries TRBV11-2 and TRBJ2-3; D not certain. The ends were cut back, 1 base at V and 5 bases at J, with 7 bases in the middle. Germline loops: CDR1 SGHAT, CDR2 FQNNGV. This CDR3 region has 13 residues.

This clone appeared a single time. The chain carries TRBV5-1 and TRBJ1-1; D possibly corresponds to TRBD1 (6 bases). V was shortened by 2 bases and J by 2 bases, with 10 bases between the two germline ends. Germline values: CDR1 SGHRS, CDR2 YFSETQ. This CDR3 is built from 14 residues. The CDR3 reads CASSLWGRNTEAFF. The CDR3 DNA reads TGCGCCAGCAGCTTATGGGGGCGAAACACTGAAGCTTTCTTT.

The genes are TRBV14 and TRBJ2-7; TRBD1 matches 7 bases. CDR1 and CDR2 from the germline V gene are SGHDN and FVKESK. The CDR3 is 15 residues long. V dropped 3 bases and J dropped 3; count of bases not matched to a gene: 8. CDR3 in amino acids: CASSHLTGIDYEQYF. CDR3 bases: TGTGCCAGCAGCCACTTGACAGGGATAGACTACGAGCAGTACTTC.

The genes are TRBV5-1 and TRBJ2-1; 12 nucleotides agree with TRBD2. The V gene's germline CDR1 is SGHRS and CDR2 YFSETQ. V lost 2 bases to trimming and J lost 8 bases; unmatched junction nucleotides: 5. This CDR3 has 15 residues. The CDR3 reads CASSLLAGGFDEQFF. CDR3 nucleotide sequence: TGCGCCAGCAGCTTACTAGCGGGGGGATTTGATGAGCAGTTCTTC.

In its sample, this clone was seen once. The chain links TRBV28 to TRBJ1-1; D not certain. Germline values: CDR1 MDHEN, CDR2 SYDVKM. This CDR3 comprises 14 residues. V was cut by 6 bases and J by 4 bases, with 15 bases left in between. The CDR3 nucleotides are TGTGCCAGCAGCCCTATGGGGAGGCCCACTGAAGCTTTCTTT. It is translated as CASSPMGRPTEAFF.

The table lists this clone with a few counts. The CDR3 loop reads CASSLPLNTGELFF. The CDR3 DNA is TGCGCCAGCAGCTTGCCTCTTAACACCGGGGAGCTGTTTTTT. J is TRBJ2-2 and V is TRBV5-1; D call uncertain. The germline CDR1 and CDR2 sequences are SGHRS and YFSETQ. Trimming shortened V by 1 base and J by 2 bases, and 6 bases separated the two germline ends. The CDR3 covers 14 residues.

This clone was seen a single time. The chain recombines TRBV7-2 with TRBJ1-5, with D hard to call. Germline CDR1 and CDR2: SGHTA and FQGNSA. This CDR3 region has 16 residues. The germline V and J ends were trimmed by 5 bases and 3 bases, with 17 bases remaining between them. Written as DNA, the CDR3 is TGTGCCAGCAGCCCTCGACTCACCAGCCTCAATCAGCCCCAGCATTTT. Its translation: CASSPRLTSLNQPQHF.

CDR3 nucleotides: TGTGCCAGCCAAGGGACAGGTGATAATTCACCCCTCCACTTT. It translates to CASQGTGDNSPLHF. The chain has TRBV19 and TRBJ1-6, with 8 bases lining up with TRBD1. Germline loops: CDR1 LNHDA, CDR2 SQIVND (reference sequence). This CDR3 has 14 amino acids. V dropped 9 bases and J dropped 5; count of bases not matched to a gene: 6. Together with reference TRBV19 and TRBJ1-6, the CDR3 gives the full variable domain: DGGITQSPKYLFRKEGQNVTLSCEQNLNHDAMYWYRQDPGQGLRLIYYSQIVNDFQKGDIAEGYSVSREKKESFPLTVTSAQKNPTAFYLCASQGTGDNSPLHFGNGTRLTVT.

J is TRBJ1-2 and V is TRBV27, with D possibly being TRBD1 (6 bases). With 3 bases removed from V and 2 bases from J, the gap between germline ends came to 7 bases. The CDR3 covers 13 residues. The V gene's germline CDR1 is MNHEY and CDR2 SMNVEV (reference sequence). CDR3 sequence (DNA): TGTGCCAGCAGTTTGCAGGGGAACTATGGCTACACCTTC. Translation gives CASSLQGNYGYTF.

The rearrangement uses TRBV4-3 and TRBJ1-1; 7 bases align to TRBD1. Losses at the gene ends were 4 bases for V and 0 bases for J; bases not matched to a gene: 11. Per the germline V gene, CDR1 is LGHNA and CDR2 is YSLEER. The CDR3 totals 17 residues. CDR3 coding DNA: TGCGCCAGCAGCCGCACCAGGGGGGAGTCCCTGAACACTGAAGCTTTCTTT. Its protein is CASSRTRGESLNTEAFF.

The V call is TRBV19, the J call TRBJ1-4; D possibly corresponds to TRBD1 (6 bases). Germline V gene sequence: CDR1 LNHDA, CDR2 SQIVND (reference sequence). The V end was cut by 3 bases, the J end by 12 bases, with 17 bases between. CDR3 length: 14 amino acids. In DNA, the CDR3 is TGTGCCAGTAGTATCAGGGGTGGGTTTGGAGAACTGTTTTTT. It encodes CASSIRGGFGELFF.

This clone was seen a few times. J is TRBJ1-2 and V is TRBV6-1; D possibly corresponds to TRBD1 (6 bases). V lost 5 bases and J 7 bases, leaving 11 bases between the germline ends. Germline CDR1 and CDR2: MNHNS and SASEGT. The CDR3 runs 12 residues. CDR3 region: CASSNRVAGYTF. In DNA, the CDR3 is TGTGCCAGCAGTAACAGGGTTGCTGGCTACACCTTC.

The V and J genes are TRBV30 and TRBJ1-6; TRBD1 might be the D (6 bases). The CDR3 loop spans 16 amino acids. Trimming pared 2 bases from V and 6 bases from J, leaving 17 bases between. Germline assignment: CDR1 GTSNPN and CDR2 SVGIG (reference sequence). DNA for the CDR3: TGTGCCTGGAGTCCCCCTGCCGGACAGCGTAATTCACCCCTCCACTTT. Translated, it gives CAWSPPAGQRNSPLHF.

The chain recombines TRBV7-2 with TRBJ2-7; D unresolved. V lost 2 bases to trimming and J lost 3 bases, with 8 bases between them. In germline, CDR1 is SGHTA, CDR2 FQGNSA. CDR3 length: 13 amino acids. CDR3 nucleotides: TGTGCCAGCAGCTTACAGATTTTCTACGAGCAGTACTTC. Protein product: CASSLQIFYEQYF.